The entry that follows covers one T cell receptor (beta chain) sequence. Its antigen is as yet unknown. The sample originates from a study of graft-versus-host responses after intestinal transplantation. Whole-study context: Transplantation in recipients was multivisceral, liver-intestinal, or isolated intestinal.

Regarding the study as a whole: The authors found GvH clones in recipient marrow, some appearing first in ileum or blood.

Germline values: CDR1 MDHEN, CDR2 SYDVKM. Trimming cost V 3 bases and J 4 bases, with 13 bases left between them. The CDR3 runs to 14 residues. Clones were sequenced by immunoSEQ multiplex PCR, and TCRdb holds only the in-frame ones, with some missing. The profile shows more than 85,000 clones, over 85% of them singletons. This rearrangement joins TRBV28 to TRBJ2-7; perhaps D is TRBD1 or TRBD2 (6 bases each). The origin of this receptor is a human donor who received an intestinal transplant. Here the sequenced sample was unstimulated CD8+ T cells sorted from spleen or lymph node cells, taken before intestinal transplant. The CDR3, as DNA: TGTGCCAGCAGTTTGGGGGGCGCAGGGTACGAGCAGTACTTC. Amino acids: CASSLGGAGYEQYF.